The 16 T cell receptor beta chains in this list originate from one sample, sequenced in a study of post-analysis software for immune sequencing data. Study results and limitations: TRBV segments more frequent in patients than in controls numbered five and included TRBV5-6, TRBV5-1 and TRBV20-1.

Every TCR beta cDNA library bore unique molecular identifiers. TCRdb re-called the PCR reads with MiXCR, one entry per CDR3 protein. The data contain 500,000 to 600,000 distinct CDR3 sequences, roughly two fifths of them seen just once; the ten biggest clones take up about 1.5%. No antigen has been assigned to these receptors. Sequencing was done on a sample of blood. The receptor set was obtained from a girl under 18 with multiple sclerosis.

This clonotype came up many times. One junction end disagrees with the germline gene, perhaps due to a read error. The genes are TRBV12-3 or TRBV12-4 and TRBJ2-3; tentatively, D is TRBD2 (6 bases). The CDR3 is made up of 14 amino acids. The CDR3 nucleotides read TGCGCCAGCAGCTCCAGCGGGAGCACAGATACGCAGTATTTT. Its translation: CASSSSGSTDTQYF.

The chain couples TRBV6-6 to TRBJ2-1; no clear D. There are 10 residues in the CDR3. From germline, CDR1 is MNHNY and CDR2 SVGAGI (reference sequence). Deletions cut 8 bases from V and 10 bases from J, with 9 bases between. The CDR3 nucleotides read TGTGCCAGCGGGGTCCGGGAGCAGTTCTTC. Translating it yields CASGVREQFF.

There are a few counts of this clonotype. The rearrangement uses TRBV7-2 and TRBJ1-1; possibly TRBD1 for D (5 bases). V lost 5 bases to trimming and J lost 3 bases, with 13 bases between them. The CDR3 length is 14 residues. The germline V gene has CDR1 SGHTA and CDR2 FQGNSA. The CDR3 loop is CASSDQWDYTEAFF. CDR3 DNA: TGTGCCAGCAGCGATCAATGGGACTACACTGAAGCTTTCTTT.

The chain couples TRBV10-2 to TRBJ2-3; 7 positions match TRBD2. The germline gives CDR1 WSHSY, CDR2 SAAADI. The V and J ends lost 6 bases and 4 bases, in that order; junction bases with no gene match: 7. The CDR3 runs to 14 residues. The CDR3 sequence is CASRDSGRADTQYF. CDR3 bases: TGCGCCAGCAGAGACTCAGGGAGGGCAGATACGCAGTATTTT.

V is TRBV5-1 and J is TRBJ2-7; D could derive from TRBD1 or TRBD2 (6 bases each). Matching the DNA end better, TRBJ2-5 makes the J call doubtful. The CDR3 is 17 residues long. The germline V gene has CDR1 SGHRS and CDR2 YFSETQ. Here the CDR3 reads CASSLLPRGLGMETQYF. The CDR3 coding sequence is TGCGCCAGCAGCTTGCTACCTCGGGGGCTAGGGATGGAGACCCAGTACTTC.

The CDR3 region has the DNA TGTGCCAGCAGTCCCCATTCACCTGAAGCTTTCTTT. Encoded protein: CASSPHSPEAFF. The chain is built from TRBV12-3 or TRBV12-4 and TRBJ1-1; D is unresolved. CDR3 length equals 12 residues. Deletions cut 5 bases from V and 6 bases from J, with 10 bases between.

This clonotype was found a few times. The chain employs TRBV20-1 and TRBJ2-5; TRBD2 agrees at 15 bases. This CDR3 spans 15 amino acids. Germline V gene data show CDR1 as DFQATT and CDR2 as SNEGSKA (reference sequence). The V gene end was trimmed by 6 bases and the J gene end by 5 bases; junction bases not matched to a gene: 7. In nucleotides, the CDR3 is TGCAGTGCCCGGACTAGCGGGAGGGTCCGGGAGACCCAGTACTTC. Its translation is CSARTSGRVRETQYF.

The gene calls are TRBV15 and TRBJ1-2; 9 bases are a match to TRBD1. The CDR3 loop spans 15 amino acids. Looked up from germline, CDR1 is LNHNV and CDR2 is YYDKDF (reference sequence). With 2 bases clipped from V and 7 bases from J, the junction kept 8 bases outside the gene matches. In DNA form, the CDR3 reads TGTGCCACCAGCAGACCAGGACAGGGGATAAGTGGCTACACCTTC. Amino acids: CATSRPGQGISGYTF.

A single count supports this clonotype. The gene calls are TRBV30 and TRBJ1-5; D is unclear. The CDR3 is made up of 13 amino acids. CDR1 is GTSNPN, CDR2 SVGIG, per germline (reference sequence). With 1 base removed from V and 6 bases from J, the gap between germline ends came to 10 bases. As DNA, the CDR3 is TGTGCCTGGAGTGGGGAGGTAGGTCAGCCCCAGCATTTT. Its translation: CAWSGEVGQPQHF.

V usage is TRBV7-2 and J usage is TRBJ1-2; D might be TRBD1 (6 bases). V gave up 5 bases and J gave up 8 bases, with 15 bases separating them. Germline V gene sequence: CDR1 SGHTA, CDR2 FQGNSA. This CDR3 is 13 amino acids long. The CDR3 sequence is CASSNSPQGGYTF. CDR3 DNA: TGTGCCAGCAGCAATTCTCCACAGGGAGGCTACACCTTC.

The chain employs TRBV5-5 and TRBJ2-5; 9 positions agree with TRBD1. The germline CDR1 and CDR2 sequences are SGHKS and YYEKEE (reference sequence). Trimming took 4 bases from V and 11 from J; bases not matched to a gene: 15. The CDR3 runs 15 residues. The chain's CDR3 is CASSLWTGEPPLQYF. In DNA, the CDR3 is TGTGCCAGCAGCCTGTGGACAGGGGAACCGCCTCTTCAGTACTTC.

The chain uses TRBV20-1 and TRBJ2-1; D is unclear. CDR1 and CDR2 from the germline V gene are DFQATT and SNEGSKA (reference sequence). CDR3 length: 12 amino acids. V lost 0 bases and J 9 bases, leaving 9 bases between the germline ends. The CDR3 region is CSARDEPVEQFF. The CDR3 bases are TGCAGTGCTAGAGATGAGCCAGTTGAGCAGTTCTTC.

A few counts support this clonotype. This chain uses TRBV13 with TRBJ2-5; D uncertain. Matching the DNA end better, TRBJ2-7 makes the J call doubtful. The germline CDR1 and CDR2 sequences are PRHDT and FYEKMQ (reference sequence). This CDR3 region has 14 residues. The CDR3 nucleotides read TGTGCCAGCAGCCCTATGGGGTCCTCCTACGAGCAGTACTTC. It is translated as CASSPMGSSYEQYF.

The chain carries TRBV4-1 and TRBJ2-3; TRBD1 or TRBD2 may be the D gene (7 bases each). Germline V lookup: CDR1 MGHRA, CDR2 YSYEKL. V was clipped by 1 base and J by 8 bases, with 19 bases between them. The CDR3 is made up of 16 amino acids. Here the CDR3 DNA reads TGCGCCAGCAGCCAAGGGTCGGGGAGGGGGCAACGTACGCAGTATTTT. Amino acids: CASSQGSGRGQRTQYF.

Here the CDR3 DNA reads TGTGCCAGCAGCTTAAGGGACGCGACAGGGGCTGAAGCTTTCTTT. It specifies CASSLRDATGAEAFF. The chain is built from TRBV7-9 and TRBJ1-1; 8 positions match TRBD1. The ends lost 2 bases at V and 6 bases at J; junction bases unmatched: 8. The CDR3 consists of 15 residues. The germline V gene has CDR1 SEHNR and CDR2 FQNEAQ (reference sequence).

Written as DNA, the CDR3 is TGTGCCAGCAGTCCCGAAGGACTAGCCCAAGAGACCCAGTACTTC. Its protein is CASSPEGLAQETQYF. This chain joins TRBV12-3 or TRBV12-4 and TRBJ2-5; TRBD2 matches at 8 bases. Germline trimming cut 5 bases from V and 1 base from J; bases unmatched to any gene: 6. This CDR3 spans 15 amino acids.